One and the same sample provided the 26 T cell receptor beta chains below, sequenced in a study of cytomegalovirus exposure and HLA in healthy donors. A multiplex PCR was run with 60 Vbeta primers and 13 Jbeta primers. Method: immunoSEQ multiplex PCR; TCRdb's copy keeps in-frame clones and lacks some. The sample lists approximately 160,000 clones, roughly 87% occurring once. What was sequenced was PBMCs. These receptors all come from a girl aged 10 to 17 in good health and CMV-seropositive.

The genes are TRBV6-6 and TRBJ1-1; 11 bases are a match to TRBD1. This CDR3 has 13 residues. V lost 2 bases, J lost 11 bases, and 4 bases stayed unmatched. Germline V CDR1 and CDR2: MNHNY, SVGAGI (reference sequence). The CDR3 protein is CASSYTGQGAAFF. The CDR3 DNA is TGTGCCAGCAGTTACACCGGACAGGGGGCGGCTTTCTTT.

The chain is built from TRBV29-1 and TRBJ2-5, with TRBD2 matching 11 bases. Germline V gene data show CDR1 as SQVTM and CDR2 as ANQGSEA. This CDR3 is built from 16 residues. Trimming cost V 3 bases and J 3 bases; bases outside gene matches: 9. CDR3 DNA: TGCAGCGTTGATGGCGTACTAGCGGGGGCCGAAGAGACCCAGTACTTC. Translating gives CSVDGVLAGAEETQYF.

The table lists this clone with a few counts. The gene calls are TRBV4-2 and TRBJ2-5; TRBD2 agrees at 8 bases. In germline, CDR1 is LGHNA, CDR2 YNFKEQ. The CDR3 is 17 amino acids. Trimming cost V 1 base and J 5 bases; bases outside gene matches: 12. CDR3 protein: CASSQAAAGGPRETQYF. In nucleotides, the CDR3 is TGTGCCAGCAGCCAAGCGGCGGCGGGGGGCCCTAGGGAGACCCAGTACTTC.

The chain uses TRBV27 and TRBJ2-2; 9 bases fit TRBD1. The V and J ends lost 7 bases and 2 bases, in that order; junction bases with no gene match: 5. Germline assignment: CDR1 MNHEY and CDR2 SMNVEV (reference sequence). This CDR3 is built from 15 residues. DNA for the CDR3: TGTGCCAGCATTAAACAGGGGGCAAACACCGGGGAGCTGTTTTTT. It specifies CASIKQGANTGELFF.

V is TRBV15 and J is TRBJ2-1; the D is unclear. V was cut by 3 bases and J by 0 bases, with 6 bases left in between. The CDR3 length is 14 residues. Looked up from germline, CDR1 is LNHNV and CDR2 is YYDKDF (reference sequence). The CDR3 protein is CATSRLSSYNEQFF. CDR3 DNA: TGTGCCACCAGCAGGCTGAGCTCCTACAATGAGCAGTTCTTC.

This clone was observed a single time. The CDR3 reads CASREGGRNTEAFF. As DNA, the CDR3 is TGTGCCAGCAGGGAGGGGGGGCGGAACACTGAAGCTTTCTTT. The J gene is TRBJ1-1, the V gene TRBV28; TRBD1 might be the D (6 bases). The V gene's germline CDR1 is MDHEN and CDR2 SYDVKM. Deletions cut 6 bases from V and 1 base from J, with 12 bases between. This CDR3 has 14 amino acids.

This chain joins TRBV1 and TRBJ2-1; the D call in the table, TRBD2, was not verified against the DNA. TRBV1 is a documented pseudogene. The CDR3 contains 16 residues. The CDR3 sequence: CTSSSASGTYYNEQFF. CDR3 DNA sequence: TGCACCAGCAGCTCCGCTAGCGGGACCTACTACAATGAGCAGTTCTTC.

The V call is TRBV6-1, the J call TRBJ1-1; weak D call: TRBD1 (5 bases). The CDR3 runs to 15 residues. The V end lost 2 bases, the J end lost 0 bases, and 10 bases lay between the germline ends. Germline CDR1 MNHNS, CDR2 SASEGT. The CDR3 loop is CASSELQEMNTEAFF. The CDR3 region has the DNA TGTGCCAGCAGTGAATTACAGGAAATGAACACTGAAGCTTTCTTT.

The chain has TRBV30 and TRBJ1-5, with 8 bases identical to TRBD1. CDR1 and CDR2 from the germline V gene are GTSNPN and SVGIG (reference sequence). This CDR3 region has 19 residues. V lost 3 bases, J lost 0 bases, and 16 bases stayed unmatched. The CDR3 nucleotides are TGTGCCTGGAGCGTCTCCCGTCTCCGGACAGGGAATAGCAATCAGCCCCAGCATTTT. This translates into CAWSVSRLRTGNSNQPQHF.

The table lists this clone with a few counts. This sequence joins TRBV11-2 and TRBJ2-1, with 15 bases aligning to TRBD2. Germline trimming cut 6 bases from V and 5 bases from J; bases unmatched to any gene: 8. Germline-derived CDR1 and CDR2 are SGHAT and FQNNGV. This CDR3 is built from 17 residues. CDR3 nucleotides: TGTGCCAGCAGACGACCGGGACTAGCGGGGGGCCACAATGAGCAGTTCTTC. Amino acids: CASRRPGLAGGHNEQFF.

The chain couples TRBV9 to TRBJ2-1, with D possibly matching TRBD2 (7 bases). Germline V gene sequence: CDR1 SGDLS, CDR2 YYNGEE. The length of the CDR3 is 15 residues. Trimming pared 6 bases from V and 7 bases from J, leaving 20 bases between. The CDR3 region is CASTAPGGGWNEQFF. The DNA for the CDR3 is TGTGCCAGCACCGCTCCGGGGGGCGGTTGGAATGAGCAGTTCTTC.

This chain uses TRBV5-1 with TRBJ1-2; tentative D call: TRBD1 (5 bases). Germline loops: CDR1 SGHRS, CDR2 YFSETQ. V lost 4 bases to trimming and J lost 7 bases, with 14 bases between them. This CDR3 is 13 amino acids long. CDR3 amino acids: CASSTQGERGYTF. CDR3 nucleotide sequence: TGCGCCAGCAGCACGCAGGGTGAACGTGGCTACACCTTC. The whole variable domain, remainder taken from reference TRBV5-1 and TRBJ1-2, is KAGVTQTPRYLIKTRGQQVTLSCSPISGHRSVSWYQQTPGQGLQFLFEYFSETQRNKGNFPGRFSGRQFSNSRSEMNVSTLELGDSALYLCASSTQGERGYTFGSGTRLTVV.

The chain uses TRBV25-1 and TRBJ1-2; D unresolved. The CDR3 contains 13 residues. V lost 3 bases to trimming and J lost 4 bases, with 9 bases between them. The V gene's germline CDR1 is MGHDK and CDR2 SYGVNS. The CDR3 is CASSDGGIYGYTF. The CDR3 region has the DNA TGTGCCAGCAGTGATGGCGGGATCTATGGCTACACCTTC.

The chain is built from TRBV28 and TRBJ2-3; possible D gene TRBD2, 6 bases. This CDR3 is built from 16 residues. Germline CDR1 is MDHEN and CDR2 is SYDVKM. V was pared by 6 bases and J by 4 bases, with 20 bases between. CDR3 nucleotides: TGTGCCAGCAGGGGTAGTACCCGGAGGGTGGCAGATACGCAGTATTTT. This translates into CASRGSTRRVADTQYF.

Here the CDR3 reads CASSQDRAGELFF. In nucleotides, the CDR3 is TGCGCCAGCAGCCAAGATCGCGCCGGGGAGCTGTTTTTT. This sequence joins TRBV4-1 and TRBJ2-2; D gene uncertain. This CDR3 is 13 amino acids long. CDR1 and CDR2 (germline): MGHRA, YSYEKL. Deletions cut 0 bases from V and 6 bases from J, with 5 bases between.

This clone was detected a few times. This chain connects TRBV4-3 to TRBJ1-1, with D perhaps matching TRBD1 (5 bases). The CDR3 consists of 20 residues. The germline gives CDR1 LGHNA, CDR2 YSLEER. The V and J ends lost 0 bases and 3 bases respectively, with 26 bases between them. As DNA, the CDR3 is TGCGCCAGCAGCCAAGATCGTCAGGGAGGGTTTTCATCCATGGACACTGAAGCTTTCTTT. Its translation is CASSQDRQGGFSSMDTEAFF.

The rearrangement joins TRBV6-6 to TRBJ2-3; the match to TRBD2 covers 12 bases. CDR1 MNHNY and CDR2 SVGAGI come from the germline V gene (reference sequence). V trimming: 6 bases; J trimming: 6 bases; junction bases outside the gene matches: 7. This CDR3 has 15 amino acids. In DNA form, the CDR3 reads TGTGCCAGCAGCCCCCTAGCGGGGGGGTGGGATACGCAGTATTTT. As protein: CASSPLAGGWDTQYF.

This chain joins TRBV11-2 and TRBJ2-5; perhaps TRBD2 as D (5 bases). The germline gives CDR1 SGHAT, CDR2 FQNNGV. The CDR3 has 13 residues. Trimming left V 1 base short and J 5 bases short, with 8 bases between. The CDR3 nucleotides read TGTGCCAGCAGCTTAGGGTGGGAGGAGACCCAGTACTTC. Translating gives CASSLGWEETQYF.

The V and J genes are TRBV10-3 and TRBJ2-1, with TRBD2 matching 12 bases. Trimming removed 8 bases from V and 7 bases from J; junction bases left unmatched: 9. The germline V gene encodes CDR1 ENHRY and CDR2 SYGVKD. The CDR3 covers 15 residues. As DNA, the CDR3 is TGTGCCATCGGAATCACTAGCGGGAGGATAAATGAGCAGTTCTTC. Translating gives CAIGITSGRINEQFF.

The table lists this clone with a count of one. This chain connects TRBV2 to TRBJ2-1, with 10 bases matching TRBD2. With V trimmed by 0 bases and J by 8 bases, 10 bases remained unmatched. In germline, CDR1 is SNHLY, CDR2 FYNNEI. CDR3 length: 17 residues. CDR3 sequence: CASSEAGLAVSKDEQFF. In DNA form, the CDR3 reads TGTGCCAGCAGTGAAGCAGGACTAGCGGTCTCGAAGGATGAGCAGTTCTTC.

The chain joins TRBV18 to TRBJ2-7, with D possibly TRBD2 on 5 matching bases. This CDR3 spans 12 amino acids. V lost 3 bases, J lost 7 bases, and 10 bases lay in between. The germline CDR1 and CDR2 sequences are KGHSH and LQKENI. CDR3 bases: TGTGCCAGCTCACCCCGACCGGGGGAGCAGTACTTC. This sequence encodes CASSPRPGEQYF.

The chain employs TRBV15 and TRBJ1-5; D call uncertain. Germline loops: CDR1 LNHNV, CDR2 YYDKDF (reference sequence). The V and J ends lost 0 bases and 0 bases respectively, with 9 bases between them. The CDR3 consists of 16 residues. The CDR3 is CATSRDRGFSNQPQHF. The DNA of the CDR3 is TGTGCCACCAGCAGAGATCGAGGATTTAGCAATCAGCCCCAGCATTTT. The entire variable domain, with the rest obtained from reference TRBV15 and TRBJ1-5, is as follows: DAMVIQNPRYQVTQFGKPVTLSCSQTLNHNVMYWYQQKSSQAPKLLFHYYDKDFNNEADTPDNFQSRRPNTSFCFLDIRSPGLGDTAMYLCATSRDRGFSNQPQHFGDGTRLSIL.

J is TRBJ1-6 and V is TRBV27; D unresolved. Germline CDR1 MNHEY, CDR2 SMNVEV (reference sequence). The CDR3 runs to 13 residues. V was pared by 5 bases and J by 8 bases, with 10 bases between. The CDR3 region has the DNA TGTGCCAGCAGTCCCCCGGGAGATTCACCCCTCCACTTT. Its translation is CASSPPGDSPLHF.

This clone was seen a handful of times. The J gene is TRBJ2-3, the V gene TRBV11-2; D is perhaps TRBD2 (6 bases). Germline V gene lookup returns CDR1 SGHAT and CDR2 FQNNGV. Trimming took off 2 bases at V and 2 bases at J, with 8 bases between the two ends. This CDR3 has 14 amino acids. The CDR3 is CASSLSGDTDTQYF. CDR3 nucleotides: TGTGCCAGCAGCTTATCGGGGGACACAGATACGCAGTATTTT.

The rearrangement uses TRBV27 and TRBJ2-7; D possibly corresponds to TRBD2 (6 bases). Trimming removed 4 bases from V and 3 bases from J, with 22 bases in between. CDR1 is MNHEY and CDR2 is SMNVEV in the germline V gene (reference sequence). The CDR3 is made up of 17 amino acids. CDR3 protein: CASSYLLRGRKYYEQYF. The CDR3 region has the DNA TGTGCCAGCAGTTATCTTTTGCGGGGCCGCAAGTACTACGAGCAGTACTTC.

A few counts support this clone. V gene TRBV19 combines with J gene TRBJ1-2; TRBD1 aligns across 10 bases. Germline V lookup: CDR1 LNHDA, CDR2 SQIVND (reference sequence). This CDR3 is 13 amino acids long. J lost 4 bases, V lost 9 bases, and 5 bases had no gene match. CDR3 DNA: TGTGCCAGCAAGACAGGGGGCTCCTATGGCTACACCTTC. This translates into CASKTGGSYGYTF.